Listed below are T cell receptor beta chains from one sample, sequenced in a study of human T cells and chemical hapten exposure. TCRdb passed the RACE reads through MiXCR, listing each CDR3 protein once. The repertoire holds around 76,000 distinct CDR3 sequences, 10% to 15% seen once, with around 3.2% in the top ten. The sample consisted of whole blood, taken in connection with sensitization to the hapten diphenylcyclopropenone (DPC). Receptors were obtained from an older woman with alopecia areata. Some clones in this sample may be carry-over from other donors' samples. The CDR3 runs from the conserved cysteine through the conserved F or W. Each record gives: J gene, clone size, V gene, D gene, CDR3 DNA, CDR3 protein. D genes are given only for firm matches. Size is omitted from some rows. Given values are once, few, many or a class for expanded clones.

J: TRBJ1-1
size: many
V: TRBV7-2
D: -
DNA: TGTGCCAGCAGCTCGGGACAATTGGTCACTGAAGCTTTCTTT
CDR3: CASSSGQLVTEAFF

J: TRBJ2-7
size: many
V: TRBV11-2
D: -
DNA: TGTGCCAGCAGGGGCACCGAAGAACCCGATCCCTACGAGCAGTACTTC
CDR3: CASRGTEEPDPYEQYF

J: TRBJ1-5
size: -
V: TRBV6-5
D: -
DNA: TGTGCCAGCAGGGGGTATAGCAATCAGCCCCAGCATTTT
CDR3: CASRGYSNQPQHF

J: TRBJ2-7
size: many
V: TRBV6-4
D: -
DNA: TGTGCCAGCAGTGAACATCTCTCCTACGAGCAGTACTTC
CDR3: CASSEHLSYEQYF

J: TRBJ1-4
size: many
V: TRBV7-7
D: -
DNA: TGTGCTAGCAGCTTCTTTTGGGGCGCCGGACGTGGAAAACTGTTTTTT
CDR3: CASSFFWGAGRGKLFF

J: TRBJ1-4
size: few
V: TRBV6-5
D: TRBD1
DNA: TGTGCCAGCAAAACCGGGACAGTTTTTAATGAAAAACTGTTTTTT
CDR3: CASKTGTVFNEKLFF

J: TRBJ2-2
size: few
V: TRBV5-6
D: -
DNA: TGTGCCAGCAGCTTCTGGAACACCGGGGAGCTGTTTTTT
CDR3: CASSFWNTGELFF

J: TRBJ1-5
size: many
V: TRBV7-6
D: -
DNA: TGTGCCAGCAGCTTAGGGGGTGGGCAGCCCCAGCATTTT
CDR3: CASSLGGGQPQHF

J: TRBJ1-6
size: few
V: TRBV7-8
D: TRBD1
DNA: TGTGCCAGCAGCATCAGGACAGGGTCCGGTTCACCCCTCCACTTT
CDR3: CASSIRTGSGSPLHF

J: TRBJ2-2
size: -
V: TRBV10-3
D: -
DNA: TGTGCCATCAGGGTGGACAGTGACACCGGGGAGCTGTTTTTT
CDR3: CAIRVDSDTGELFF

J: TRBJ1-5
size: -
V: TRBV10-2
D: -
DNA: TGCGCCAGCAGTGAGTCTAGCTGGGGAAGACAGCCCCAGCATTTT
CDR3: CASSESSWGRQPQHF

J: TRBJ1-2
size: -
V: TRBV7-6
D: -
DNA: TGTGCCAGCAGCTTAGGGGCAGGGACCGACTACACCTTC
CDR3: CASSLGAGTDYTF

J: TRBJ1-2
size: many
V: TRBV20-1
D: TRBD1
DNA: TGCAGTGCTAGAGATCCGACAGGGTTCTACTATGGCTACACCTTC
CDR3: CSARDPTGFYYGYTF

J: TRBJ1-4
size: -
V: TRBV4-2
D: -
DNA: TGTGCCAGCAGCCAAGATTGGGGGACAAGTATTAATGAAAAACTGTTTTTT
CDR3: CASSQDWGTSINEKLFF